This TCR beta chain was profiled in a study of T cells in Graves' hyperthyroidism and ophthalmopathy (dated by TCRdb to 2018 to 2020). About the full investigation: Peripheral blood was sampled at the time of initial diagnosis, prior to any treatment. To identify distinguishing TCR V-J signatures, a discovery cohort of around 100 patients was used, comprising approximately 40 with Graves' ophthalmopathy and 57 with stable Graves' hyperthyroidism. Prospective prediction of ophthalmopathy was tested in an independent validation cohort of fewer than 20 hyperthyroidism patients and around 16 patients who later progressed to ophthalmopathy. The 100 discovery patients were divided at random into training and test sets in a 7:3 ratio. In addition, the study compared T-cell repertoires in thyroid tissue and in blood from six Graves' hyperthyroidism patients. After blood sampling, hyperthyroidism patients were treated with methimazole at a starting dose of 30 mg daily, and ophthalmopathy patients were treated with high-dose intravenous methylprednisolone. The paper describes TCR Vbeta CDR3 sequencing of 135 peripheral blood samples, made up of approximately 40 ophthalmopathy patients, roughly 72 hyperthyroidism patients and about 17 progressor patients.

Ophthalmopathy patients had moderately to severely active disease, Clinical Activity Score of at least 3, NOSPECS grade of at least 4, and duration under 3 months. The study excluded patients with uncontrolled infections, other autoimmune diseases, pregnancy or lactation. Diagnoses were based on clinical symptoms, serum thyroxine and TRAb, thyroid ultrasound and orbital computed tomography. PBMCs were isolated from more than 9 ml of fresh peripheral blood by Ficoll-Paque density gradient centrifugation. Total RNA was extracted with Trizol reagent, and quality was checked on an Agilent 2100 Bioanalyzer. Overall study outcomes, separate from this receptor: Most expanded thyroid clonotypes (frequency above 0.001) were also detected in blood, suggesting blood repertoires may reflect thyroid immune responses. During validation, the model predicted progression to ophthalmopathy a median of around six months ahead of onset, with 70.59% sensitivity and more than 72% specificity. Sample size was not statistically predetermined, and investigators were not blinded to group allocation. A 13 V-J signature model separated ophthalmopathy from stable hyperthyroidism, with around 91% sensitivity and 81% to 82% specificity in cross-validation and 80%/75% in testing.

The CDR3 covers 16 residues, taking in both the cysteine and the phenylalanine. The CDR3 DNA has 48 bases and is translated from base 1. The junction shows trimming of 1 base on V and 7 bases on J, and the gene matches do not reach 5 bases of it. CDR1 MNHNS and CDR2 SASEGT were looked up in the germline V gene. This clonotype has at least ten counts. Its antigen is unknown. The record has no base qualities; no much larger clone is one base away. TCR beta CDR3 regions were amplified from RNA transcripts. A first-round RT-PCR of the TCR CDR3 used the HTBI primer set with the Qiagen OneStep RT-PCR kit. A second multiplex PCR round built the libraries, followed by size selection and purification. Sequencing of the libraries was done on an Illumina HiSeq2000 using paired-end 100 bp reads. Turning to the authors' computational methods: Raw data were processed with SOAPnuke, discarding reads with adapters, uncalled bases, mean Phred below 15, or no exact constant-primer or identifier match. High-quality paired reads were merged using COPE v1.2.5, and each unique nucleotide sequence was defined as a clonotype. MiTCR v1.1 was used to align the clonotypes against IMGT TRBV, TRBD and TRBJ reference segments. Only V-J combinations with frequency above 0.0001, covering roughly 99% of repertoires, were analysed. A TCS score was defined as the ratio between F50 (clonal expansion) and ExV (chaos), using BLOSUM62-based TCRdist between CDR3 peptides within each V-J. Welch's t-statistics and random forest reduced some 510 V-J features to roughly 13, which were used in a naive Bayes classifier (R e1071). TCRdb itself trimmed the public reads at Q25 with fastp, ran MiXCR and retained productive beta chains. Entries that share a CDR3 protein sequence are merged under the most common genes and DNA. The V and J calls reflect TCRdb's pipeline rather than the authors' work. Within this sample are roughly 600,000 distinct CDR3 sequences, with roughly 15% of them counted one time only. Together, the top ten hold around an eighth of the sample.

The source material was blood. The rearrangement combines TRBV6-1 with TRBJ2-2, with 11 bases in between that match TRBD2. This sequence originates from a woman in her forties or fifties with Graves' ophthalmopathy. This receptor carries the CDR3 CASSEELAGVHGELFF. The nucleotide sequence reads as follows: TGTGCCAGCAGTGAAGAACTAGCGGGAGTGCACGGGGAGCTGTTTTTT.